The source of this T cell receptor (beta chain) is a study of regulatory T cells in long-lasting Graves disease. Arm-PCR of CDR3 regions and iRepertoire HTBI primers were the basis on which TCR beta libraries were built. From the multiplex PCR reads, TCRdb called clonotypes with MiXCR, one entry per CDR3 protein. The sample lists 400,000 to 500,000 distinct CDR3 sequences, around a fifth occurring once. Time point in this sample: persistent/refractory GD, antithyroid drugs over 5 years with positive TRAb. Preparation of the TCR library used RNA extracted from PBMCs. The CDR3 length is 15 residues. Trimming cost V 3 bases and J 3 bases; bases outside gene matches: 5. Germline V lookup: CDR1 MGHRA, CDR2 YSYEKL.

This sequence joins TRBV4-1 and TRBJ2-7, with 10 nucleotides matching TRBD1. Here the sequenced sample was peripheral blood mononuclear cells (PBMCs), taken when the disease was refractory, from a patient treated with antithyroid drugs. The origin of this receptor is a female donor with Graves disease. CDR3 nucleotides: TGCGCCAGCAGCCACCCGACAGGGGGCCGCTACGAGCAGTACTTC. Its translation: CASSHPTGGRYEQYF.